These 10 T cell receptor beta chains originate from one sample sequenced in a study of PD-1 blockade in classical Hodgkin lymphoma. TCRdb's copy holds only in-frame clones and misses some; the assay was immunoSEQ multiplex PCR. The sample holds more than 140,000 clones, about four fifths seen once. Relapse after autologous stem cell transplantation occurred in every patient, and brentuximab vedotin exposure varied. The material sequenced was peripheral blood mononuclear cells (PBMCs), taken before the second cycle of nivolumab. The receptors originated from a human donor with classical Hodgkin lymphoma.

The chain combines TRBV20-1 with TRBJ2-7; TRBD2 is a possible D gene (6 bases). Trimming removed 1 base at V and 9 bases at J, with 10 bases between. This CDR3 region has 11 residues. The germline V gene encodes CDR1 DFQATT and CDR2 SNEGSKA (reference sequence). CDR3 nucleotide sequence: TGCAGTGCTAGAGTGGGAGGAAGGCAGTACTTC. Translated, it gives CSARVGGRQYF.

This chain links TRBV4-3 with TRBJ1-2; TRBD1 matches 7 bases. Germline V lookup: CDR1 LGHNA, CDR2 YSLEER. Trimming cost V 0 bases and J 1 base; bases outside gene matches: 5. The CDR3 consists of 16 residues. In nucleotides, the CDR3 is TGCGCCAGCAGCCAAGACCGGGACAGAAGTAACTATGGCTACACCTTC. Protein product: CASSQDRDRSNYGYTF.

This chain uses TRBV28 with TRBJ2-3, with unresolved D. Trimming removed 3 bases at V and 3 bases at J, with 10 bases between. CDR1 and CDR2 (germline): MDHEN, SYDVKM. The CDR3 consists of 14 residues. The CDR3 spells CASSLTGQTDTQYF. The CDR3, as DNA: TGTGCCAGCAGTTTGACCGGGCAAACAGATACGCAGTATTTT.

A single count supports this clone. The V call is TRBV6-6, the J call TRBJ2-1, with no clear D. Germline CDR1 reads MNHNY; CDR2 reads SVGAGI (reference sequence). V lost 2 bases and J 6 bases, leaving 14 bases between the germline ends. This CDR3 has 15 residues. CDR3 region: CASSYVRTMGNEQFF. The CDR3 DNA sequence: TGTGCCAGCAGTTACGTCAGGACGATGGGCAATGAGCAGTTCTTC.

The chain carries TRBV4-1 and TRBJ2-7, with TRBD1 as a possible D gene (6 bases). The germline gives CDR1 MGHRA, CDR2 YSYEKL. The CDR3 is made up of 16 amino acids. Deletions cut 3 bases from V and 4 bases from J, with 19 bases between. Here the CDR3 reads CASSQRPGQRLYEQYF. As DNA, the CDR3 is TGCGCCAGCAGCCAGCGGCCGGGACAACGGCTTTACGAGCAGTACTTC.

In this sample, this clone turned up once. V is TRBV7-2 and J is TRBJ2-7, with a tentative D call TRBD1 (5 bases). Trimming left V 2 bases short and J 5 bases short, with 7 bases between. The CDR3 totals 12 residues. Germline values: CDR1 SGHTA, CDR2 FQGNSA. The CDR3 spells CASSLRQNEQYF. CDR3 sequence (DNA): TGTGCCAGCAGCTTACGACAGAACGAGCAGTACTTC.

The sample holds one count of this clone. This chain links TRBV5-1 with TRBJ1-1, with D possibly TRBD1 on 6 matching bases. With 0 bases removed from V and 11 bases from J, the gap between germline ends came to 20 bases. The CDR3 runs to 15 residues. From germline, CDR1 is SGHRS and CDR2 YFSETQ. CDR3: CASSLEGGRAYRAFF. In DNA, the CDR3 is TGCGCCAGCAGCTTGGAAGGGGGGAGGGCATATAGGGCTTTCTTT.

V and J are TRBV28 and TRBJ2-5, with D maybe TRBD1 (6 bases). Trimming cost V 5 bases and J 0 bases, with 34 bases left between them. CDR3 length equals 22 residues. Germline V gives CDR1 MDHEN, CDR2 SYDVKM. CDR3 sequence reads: CASSSVGRGLSSDRKYQETQYF. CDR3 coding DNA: TGTGCCAGCAGTAGCGTCGGCAGGGGTTTAAGCAGTGACAGGAAGTACCAAGAGACCCAGTACTTC.

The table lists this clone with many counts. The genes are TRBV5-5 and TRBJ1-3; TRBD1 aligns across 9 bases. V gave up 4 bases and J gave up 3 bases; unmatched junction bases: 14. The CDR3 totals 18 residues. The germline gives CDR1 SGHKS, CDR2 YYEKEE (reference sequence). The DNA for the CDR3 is TGTGCCAGCAGCACGTCGGGGACAGGGATTCTCTATGGAAACACCATATATTTT. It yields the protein CASSTSGTGILYGNTIYF.

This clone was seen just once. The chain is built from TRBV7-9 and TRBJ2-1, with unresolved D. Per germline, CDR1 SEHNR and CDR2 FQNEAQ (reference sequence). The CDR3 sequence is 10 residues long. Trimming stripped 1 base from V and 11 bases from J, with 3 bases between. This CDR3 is CASSLGKQFF. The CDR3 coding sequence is TGTGCCAGCAGCTTAGGGAAGCAGTTCTTC.